What follows is one T cell receptor (beta chain) and its context. This clone may be a read error of a much larger clone one base away. The data belong to a study of T cells of healthy individuals. In TCRdb, the 5' RACE reads were re-called with MiXCR into one record per CDR3 protein. This sample has approximately 52,000 distinct CDR3 sequences, with about 14% found just once. Germline assignment: CDR1 SGHNT and CDR2 YENEEA. V was shortened by 4 bases and J by 4 bases, with 13 bases between the two germline ends. CDR3 size: 15 residues. The chain employs TRBV11-3 and TRBJ1-4; D gene unclear. The source is a human donor in good health. Written as DNA, the CDR3 is TGTGCCAGCAGCTCAAAGTCCAGCAGTAATGAAAAACTGTTTTTT. Amino acids: CASSSKSSSNEKLFF.